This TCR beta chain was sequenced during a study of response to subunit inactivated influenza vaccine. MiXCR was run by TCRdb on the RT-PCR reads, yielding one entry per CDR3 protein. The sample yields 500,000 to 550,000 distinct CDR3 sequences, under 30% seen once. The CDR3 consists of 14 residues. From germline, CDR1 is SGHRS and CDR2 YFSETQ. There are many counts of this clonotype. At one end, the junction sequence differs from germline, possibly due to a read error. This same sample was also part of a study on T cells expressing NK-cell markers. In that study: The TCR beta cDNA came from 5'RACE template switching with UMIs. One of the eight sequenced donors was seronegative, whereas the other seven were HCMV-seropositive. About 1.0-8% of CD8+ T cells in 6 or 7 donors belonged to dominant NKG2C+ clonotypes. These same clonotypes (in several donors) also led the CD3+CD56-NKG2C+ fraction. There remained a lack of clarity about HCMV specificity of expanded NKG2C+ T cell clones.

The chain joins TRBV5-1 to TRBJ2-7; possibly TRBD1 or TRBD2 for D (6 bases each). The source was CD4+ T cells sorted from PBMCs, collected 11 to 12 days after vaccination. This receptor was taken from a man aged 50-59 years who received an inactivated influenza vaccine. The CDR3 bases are TGTGCCAGCAGCTTAGGAGGGGGTACCTACGAGCAGTACTTC. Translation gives CASSLGGGTYEQYF.